Listed below are T cell receptor beta chains from one sample, sequenced in a study of CD8+ T cells in alopecia areata. TCRdb's copy holds only in-frame clones and misses some; the assay was immunoSEQ multiplex PCR. The table includes roughly 120,000 clones, about three fifths detected once. The sequenced sample was CD8+ T cells sorted from blood, obtained at week 4, from a patient treated with tofacitinib. The origin of the receptors is a human donor with alopecia areata. Both conserved end residues are part of each CDR3. The order of the fields is clone size, V gene, J gene, D gene, CDR3 DNA, CDR3 protein. A D gene is named only where the DNA matches it firmly. Expanded clones are given a class, and other clones once, few, many or no size at all.

clone_size: once
v_call: TRBV7-2
j_call: TRBJ1-1
d_call: TRBD1
cdr3_nt: TGTGCCAGCAGCTTCGGACAGGGCAATGAAGCTTTCTTT
cdr3_aa: CASSFGQGNEAFF

clone_size: few
v_call: TRBV15
j_call: TRBJ1-5
d_call: NA
cdr3_nt: TGTGCCACCAGCAGAGTTCATAGCAATCAGCCCCAGCATTTT
cdr3_aa: CATSRVHSNQPQHF

clone_size: few
v_call: TRBV29-1
j_call: TRBJ1-4
d_call: TRBD1
cdr3_nt: TGCAGCGTGGGACAGGGCCCCGAAAAACTGTTTTTT
cdr3_aa: CSVGQGPEKLFF

clone_size: NA
v_call: TRBV4-1
j_call: TRBJ2-3
d_call: TRBD1
cdr3_nt: TGCGCCAGCAGCCGGACAGGGGGCGATCTGGCAGATACGCAGTATTTT
cdr3_aa: CASSRTGGDLADTQYF

clone_size: once
v_call: TRBV5-4
j_call: TRBJ1-2
d_call: NA
cdr3_nt: TGTGCCAGCAGCTTCCGGGAAGACTATGGCTACACCTTC
cdr3_aa: CASSFREDYGYTF

clone_size: few
v_call: TRBV19
j_call: TRBJ1-2
d_call: TRBD1
cdr3_nt: TGTGCCAGTGCCGGACAGGGCTATAACTATGGCTACACCTTC
cdr3_aa: CASAGQGYNYGYTF

clone_size: NA
v_call: TRBV30
j_call: TRBJ2-5
d_call: TRBD2
cdr3_nt: TGTGCCTGGGGTCGACTAGCGGGGGAAGAGACCCAGTACTTC
cdr3_aa: CAWGRLAGEETQYF

clone_size: NA
v_call: TRBV30
j_call: TRBJ1-1
d_call: TRBD1
cdr3_nt: TGTGCCTGGGGACAGGGATCTGAAGCTTTCTTT
cdr3_aa: CAWGQGSEAFF

clone_size: few
v_call: TRBV14
j_call: TRBJ1-2
d_call: NA
cdr3_nt: TGTGCCAGCAGCCAAGTATCAGGGAACTATGGCTACACCTTC
cdr3_aa: CASSQVSGNYGYTF

clone_size: few
v_call: TRBV6-4
j_call: TRBJ2-3
d_call: TRBD2
cdr3_nt: TGTGCCAGCAGTGAGGGTAGCGGGGGCACAGATACGCAGTATTTT
cdr3_aa: CASSEGSGGTDTQYF

clone_size: NA
v_call: TRBV29-1
j_call: TRBJ1-2
d_call: NA
cdr3_nt: TGCAGCGTTGCGGAGGTGCCGACACTAAACTATGGCTACACCTTC
cdr3_aa: CSVAEVPTLNYGYTF

clone_size: NA
v_call: TRBV27
j_call: TRBJ1-2
d_call: NA
cdr3_nt: TGTGCCAGCAGCCAAACGCCGGGGACACCAAATGGCTACACCTTC
cdr3_aa: CASSQTPGTPNGYTF

clone_size: NA
v_call: TRBV4-1
j_call: TRBJ2-5
d_call: NA
cdr3_nt: TGCGCCAGCAGCCAAGGGGTAGAGACCCAGTACTTC
cdr3_aa: CASSQGVETQYF

clone_size: NA
v_call: TRBV6-5
j_call: TRBJ2-7
d_call: NA
cdr3_nt: TGTGCCAGCAGCTCTTACGACGGGGACTACGAGCAGTACTTC
cdr3_aa: CASSSYDGDYEQYF

clone_size: NA
v_call: TRBV30
j_call: TRBJ2-3
d_call: NA
cdr3_nt: TGTGCCTGGAGAACAGGGCTATACACAGATACGCAGTATTTT
cdr3_aa: CAWRTGLYTDTQYF

clone_size: NA
v_call: TRBV29-1
j_call: TRBJ1-2
d_call: TRBD1
cdr3_nt: TGCAGCGTTGAGCGACAGGGGGCGACCGATGGCTACACCTTC
cdr3_aa: CSVERQGATDGYTF

clone_size: NA
v_call: TRBV19
j_call: TRBJ2-7
d_call: NA
cdr3_nt: TGTGCCAGTAGTCCCCGGCTAGCTAATTACGAGCAGTACTTC
cdr3_aa: CASSPRLANYEQYF

clone_size: few
v_call: TRBV5-1
j_call: TRBJ2-7
d_call: NA
cdr3_nt: TGCGCCAGCAGCTTGGGCAGCGGCTACGAGCAGTACTTC
cdr3_aa: CASSLGSGYEQYF

clone_size: NA
v_call: TRBV9
j_call: TRBJ2-3
d_call: NA
cdr3_nt: TGTGCCAGCAGCGTAGCAGGGGCCGGCACAGATACGCAGTATTTT
cdr3_aa: CASSVAGAGTDTQYF

clone_size: NA
v_call: TRBV6-5
j_call: TRBJ1-3
d_call: NA
cdr3_nt: TGTGCCAGCATCCGGACACTTTCAGCAGACACCATATATTTT
cdr3_aa: CASIRTLSADTIYF

clone_size: NA
v_call: TRBV27
j_call: TRBJ1-6
d_call: NA
cdr3_nt: TGTGCCAGCAGTCATAGTGCCGGGACACTCCACTTT
cdr3_aa: CASSHSAGTLHF

clone_size: few
v_call: TRBV29-1
j_call: TRBJ1-2
d_call: TRBD1
cdr3_nt: TGCAGCTCCGGACAGGGGGGCGAGGACTATGGCTACACCTTC
cdr3_aa: CSSGQGGEDYGYTF

clone_size: NA
v_call: TRBV7-2
j_call: TRBJ1-5
d_call: NA
cdr3_nt: TGTGCCAGCAGCTTATACAGGCTCGACAATCAGCCCCAGCATTTT
cdr3_aa: CASSLYRLDNQPQHF

clone_size: few
v_call: TRBV7-9
j_call: TRBJ2-1
d_call: TRBD2
cdr3_nt: TGTGCCAGCAGCCCCCGCCTGCCTAGCGGGGGGGCCGATGAGCAGTTCTTC
cdr3_aa: CASSPRLPSGGADEQFF

clone_size: few
v_call: TRBV20-1
j_call: TRBJ2-1
d_call: NA
cdr3_nt: TGCAGTGCAACGAGGATGGATGAGCAGTTCTTC
cdr3_aa: CSATRMDEQFF

clone_size: NA
v_call: TRBV6-5
j_call: TRBJ2-5
d_call: NA
cdr3_nt: TGTGCCAGCAGTGAAGAGTCTGAACAAGAGACCCAGTACTTC
cdr3_aa: CASSEESEQETQYF

clone_size: NA
v_call: TRBV29-1
j_call: TRBJ2-7
d_call: NA
cdr3_nt: TGCAGCGTTGAAGCAGGGGAGCAGTACTTC
cdr3_aa: CSVEAGEQYF

clone_size: few
v_call: TRBV29-1
j_call: TRBJ2-5
d_call: NA
cdr3_nt: TGCAGCATAAAGGGGATTGGAGAGACCCAGTACTTC
cdr3_aa: CSIKGIGETQYF

clone_size: few
v_call: TRBV27
j_call: TRBJ2-1
d_call: NA
cdr3_nt: TGTGCCAGCACATCGGGGTACAATGAGCAGTTCTTC
cdr3_aa: CASTSGYNEQFF

clone_size: NA
v_call: TRBV4-3
j_call: TRBJ1-2
d_call: NA
cdr3_nt: TGCGCCAGCAGCCATGTTACAGGGAACGGCTACACCTTC
cdr3_aa: CASSHVTGNGYTF

clone_size: few
v_call: TRBV29-1
j_call: TRBJ2-7
d_call: NA
cdr3_nt: TGCAGCGTTGAAAGTATCGACGGCCTCTACGAGCAGTACTTC
cdr3_aa: CSVESIDGLYEQYF

clone_size: few
v_call: TRBV13
j_call: TRBJ1-6
d_call: NA
cdr3_nt: TGTGCCAGCAGCTATACAGGGAAGAATTCACCCCTCCACTTT
cdr3_aa: CASSYTGKNSPLHF

clone_size: once
v_call: TRBV20-1
j_call: TRBJ1-2
d_call: NA
cdr3_nt: TGCAGTGCTAGAGATGAGGGCTACACCTTC
cdr3_aa: CSARDEGYTF

clone_size: NA
v_call: TRBV30
j_call: TRBJ1-6
d_call: NA
cdr3_nt: TGTGCCTGGAGTTATGGGATTGGGGATTCACCCCTCCACTTT
cdr3_aa: CAWSYGIGDSPLHF

clone_size: few
v_call: TRBV29-1
j_call: TRBJ2-7
d_call: TRBD1
cdr3_nt: TGCAGCGTTGAAGATCGGGACAGGGACCACGAGCAGTACTTC
cdr3_aa: CSVEDRDRDHEQYF